One and the same sample provided the 17 T cell receptor beta chains below, sequenced in a study of blood T cell repertoires in COVID-19. Clones were sequenced by immunoSEQ multiplex PCR, and TCRdb holds only the in-frame ones, with some missing. The data contain approximately 45,000 clones, approximately 87% of them singletons. The sequenced material came from peripheral blood. Receptors were obtained from a human donor in a cohort sampled during active COVID-19.

CDR3 region: CASSTRMGTSGKNEQFF. Written as DNA, the CDR3 is TGTGCCAGCAGCACCCGGATGGGGACTAGCGGGAAAAATGAGCAGTTCTTC. The V call is TRBV7-9, the J call TRBJ2-1; 13 nucleotides agree with TRBD2. The junction had 11 bases not matched to a gene; V was cut back by 5 bases and J by 7 bases. Germline-derived CDR1 and CDR2 are SEHNR and FQNEAQ (reference sequence). This CDR3 region has 17 residues.

This rearrangement joins TRBV19 to TRBJ1-5; perhaps TRBD1 as D (6 bases). CDR1 and CDR2 (germline): LNHDA, SQIVND (reference sequence). The CDR3 contains 17 residues. Trimming removed 2 bases at V and 0 bases at J, with 14 bases between. The CDR3 nucleotides are TGTGCCAGTAGTATATGGGGGCGTACCGTTAGCAATCAGCCCCAGCATTTT. As protein: CASSIWGRTVSNQPQHF.

The chain is built from TRBV7-2 and TRBJ2-7, with 7 nucleotides matching TRBD2. Trimming removed 5 bases from V and 0 bases from J; junction bases left unmatched: 4. This CDR3 comprises 14 residues. Germline V gene data show CDR1 as SGHTA and CDR2 as FQGNSA. The CDR3 bases are TGTGCCAGCAGCGCTAGCGGAAGCTCCTACGAGCAGTACTTC. Protein product: CASSASGSSYEQYF.

This clone was found once. The chain links TRBV6-4 to TRBJ2-7; possibly TRBD2 for D (7 bases). This CDR3 spans 17 amino acids. The V gene lost 6 bases and the J gene lost 2 bases, with 23 bases spanning the gap. The germline V gene encodes CDR1 MRHNA and CDR2 SNTAGT. The CDR3 nucleotides are TGTGCCAGCAGCAAGGGGGGAGGGCAGAATATCACCTACGAGCAGTACTTC. Its translation is CASSKGGGQNITYEQYF.

This chain links TRBV29-1 with TRBJ1-6; D perhaps matches TRBD1 (6 bases). With 6 bases removed from V and 8 bases from J, the gap between germline ends came to 17 bases. Germline lookup yields CDR1 SQVTM and CDR2 ANQGSEA. The CDR3 extends over 14 amino acids. For the CDR3, the DNA is TGCAGCGTCACATCGGGGACATTGGATTCACCCCTCCACTTT. This sequence encodes CSVTSGTLDSPLHF.

The rearrangement uses TRBV27 and TRBJ2-7; TRBD2 might be the D (6 bases). V was shortened by 3 bases and J by 3 bases, with 15 bases between the two germline ends. Per the germline V gene, CDR1 is MNHEY and CDR2 is SMNVEV (reference sequence). The CDR3 is 15 residues long. The CDR3 region has the DNA TGTGCCAGCAGTTTCGGACCGGGACTCAGCTACGAGCAGTACTTC. It yields the protein CASSFGPGLSYEQYF.

This clone was counted a single time. This sequence joins TRBV5-1 and TRBJ1-3; unclear D gene. CDR3 size: 17 residues. Germline V gives CDR1 SGHRS, CDR2 YFSETQ. Trimming removed 4 bases at V and 2 bases at J, with 19 bases between. CDR3 amino acids: CASSLVASVLPGNTIYF. The DNA for the CDR3 is TGCGCCAGCAGCCTTGTCGCGTCGGTTCTTCCTGGAAACACCATATATTTT. Looking up the rest from reference TRBV5-1 and TRBJ1-3 gives the full variable domain: KAGVTQTPRYLIKTRGQQVTLSCSPISGHRSVSWYQQTPGQGLQFLFEYFSETQRNKGNFPGRFSGRQFSNSRSEMNVSTLELGDSALYLCASSLVASVLPGNTIYFGEGSWLTVV.

The V and J genes are TRBV30 and TRBJ2-4; TRBD2 is a possible D gene (5 bases). Germline V CDR1 and CDR2: GTSNPN, SVGIG (reference sequence). This CDR3 contains 11 residues. Trimming pared 1 base from V and 9 bases from J, leaving 7 bases between. CDR3 region: CAWSEGVIQYF. CDR3 in DNA: TGTGCCTGGAGTGAGGGAGTCATTCAGTACTTC.

This chain connects TRBV7-3 to TRBJ2-3, with D possibly being TRBD2 (6 bases). CDR1 SGHTA and CDR2 FQGTGA come from the germline V gene. The germline V and J ends were trimmed by 2 bases and 1 base, with 10 bases remaining between them. This CDR3 is built from 15 residues. The CDR3 is CASSLRTTGTDTQYF. CDR3 DNA: TGTGCCAGCAGCTTACGGACTACTGGCACAGATACGCAGTATTTT.

This chain's CDR3 is CAWEWSDTNEQFF. CDR3 DNA sequence: TGTGCCTGGGAGTGGTCAGACACTAATGAGCAGTTCTTC. The chain is built from TRBV30 and TRBJ2-1; D gene ambiguous. With 5 bases removed from V and 7 bases from J, the gap between germline ends came to 15 bases. This CDR3 has 13 amino acids. CDR1 and CDR2 from the germline V gene are GTSNPN and SVGIG (reference sequence). The full variable domain, with the rest looked up from reference TRBV30 and TRBJ2-1, is SQTIHQWPATLVQPVGSPLSLECTVEGTSNPNLYWYRQAAGRGLQLLFYSVGIGQISSEVPQNLSASRPQDRQFILSSKKLLLSDSGFYLCAWEWSDTNEQFFGPGTRLTVL.

This clone has a handful of counts. This sequence joins TRBV19 and TRBJ2-7, with a tentative D call TRBD1 (5 bases). The V end was cut by 5 bases, the J end by 0 bases, with 14 bases between. The germline V gene has CDR1 LNHDA and CDR2 SQIVND (reference sequence). The length of the CDR3 is 15 residues. This CDR3 reads CASSSNQGSSYEQYF. The DNA of the CDR3 is TGTGCCAGTAGTTCTAATCAGGGCAGCTCCTACGAGCAGTACTTC.

V and J are TRBV5-6 and TRBJ2-7; TRBD1 matches at 8 bases. The germline CDR1 and CDR2 sequences are SGHDT and YYEEEE. The CDR3 length is 14 residues. V trimming: 3 bases; J trimming: 0 bases; junction bases outside the gene matches: 2. CDR3 DNA sequence: TGTGCCAGCAGCTCGGGACAGGTCTCCTACGAGCAGTACTTC. As protein: CASSSGQVSYEQYF.

This chain links TRBV5-4 with TRBJ2-3, with unresolved D. Germline V lookup: CDR1 SGHNT, CDR2 YYREEE (reference sequence). With 0 bases removed from V and 6 bases from J, the gap between germline ends came to 23 bases. The CDR3 loop spans 18 amino acids. CDR3 DNA sequence: TGTGCCAGCAGCTTGGTTGAAGTGGTTGTGGCTCTCACGGATACGCAGTATTTT. Its translation: CASSLVEVVVALTDTQYF.

The chain combines TRBV30 with TRBJ1-5; 11 bases are shared with TRBD1. The CDR3 loop spans 13 amino acids. With 5 bases clipped from V and 7 bases from J, the junction kept 4 bases outside the gene matches. Germline assignment: CDR1 GTSNPN and CDR2 SVGIG (reference sequence). The CDR3 loop is CAWEGDRGQPQHF. Here the CDR3 DNA reads TGTGCCTGGGAGGGGGACAGGGGGCAGCCCCAGCATTTT.

V usage is TRBV25-1 and J usage is TRBJ2-1, with D possibly TRBD2 on 6 matching bases. CDR1 MGHDK and CDR2 SYGVNS come from the germline V gene. The CDR3 consists of 14 residues. V gave up 3 bases and J gave up 15 bases, with 21 bases separating them. The chain's CDR3 is CASSDSLAGTEWFF. The DNA of the CDR3 is TGTGCCAGCAGTGACTCTCTTGCGGGAACGGAGTGGTTCTTC.

The gene calls are TRBV2 and TRBJ2-7, with D possibly matching TRBD2 (5 bases). CDR1 is SNHLY, CDR2 FYNNEI, per germline. V lost 6 bases and J 3 bases, leaving 15 bases between the germline ends. CDR3 length: 14 amino acids. CDR3 in DNA: TGTGCCAGCAGGGGCGGGCCCTACATCTACGAGCAGTACTTC. It encodes CASRGGPYIYEQYF.

The DNA of the CDR3 is TGTGCCAGCAGCCGCGGGCTAGTCTCCTACAATGAGCAGTTCTTC. Its translation: CASSRGLVSYNEQFF. The chain carries TRBV3-1 (or the pseudogene TRBV3-2) and TRBJ2-1; the D gene is possibly TRBD2 (5 bases). The V gene's germline CDR1 is LGHDT and CDR2 YNNKEL (reference sequence). CDR3 length: 15 amino acids. V was cut by 4 bases and J by 0 bases, with 10 bases left in between.